The 32 T cell receptor beta chains below were found in one sample sequenced in a study of memory CD4+ T cells and cytomegalovirus serostatus (dated by TCRdb to the late 2010s). Library method: the immunoSEQ multiplex PCR assay. TCRdb took this table from immuneACCESS and kept in-frame rearrangements with V and J called. Such tables lack part of the clones; where checked against another copy, unresolved V genes explain under half of the gap, and the rest is unexplained. The sample yields 40,000 to 50,000 clones; around 82% were counted once. The leading ten clones occupy 0.75% to 1% of the sample. Single viable CD3+CD4+CD8-CD45RO+ cells were sorted as memory CD4+ T cells on a FACSAria II. The sample was memory CD4+ T cells from blood. All receptors come from an adult in good health and CMV-seronegative.

The chain has TRBV6-5 and TRBJ2-3; unclear D gene. Deletions cut 2 bases from V and 0 bases from J, with 3 bases between. The length of the CDR3 is 13 residues. CDR1 and CDR2 (germline): MNHEY, SVGAGI. CDR3 DNA: TGTGCCAGCAGTTACGAAAGCACAGATACGCAGTATTTT. Translating gives CASSYESTDTQYF.

By frequency in the sample, this clone is medium-sized. The chain is built from TRBV30 and TRBJ1-1, with D possibly matching TRBD1 (5 bases). Deletions cut 5 bases from V and 8 bases from J, with 15 bases between. Germline values: CDR1 GTSNPN, CDR2 SVGIG (reference sequence). This CDR3 comprises 12 residues. This CDR3 is CAWGSETVEAFF. The CDR3 coding sequence is TGTGCCTGGGGGAGCGAGACAGTGGAAGCTTTCTTT.

The chain carries TRBV28 and TRBJ1-3; D is perhaps TRBD1 (5 bases). Germline V gene lookup returns CDR1 MDHEN and CDR2 SYDVKM. Deletions cut 7 bases from V and 3 bases from J, with 22 bases between. The CDR3 has 17 residues. The CDR3 protein is CASTIIGPGRSGNTIYF. CDR3 nucleotide sequence: TGTGCCAGCACTATCATAGGCCCGGGGCGTAGTGGAAACACCATATATTTT. Supplemented by reference TRBV28 and TRBJ1-3, the full variable domain reads DVKVTQSSRYLVKRTGEKVFLECVQDMDHENMFWYRQDPGLGLRLIYFSYDVKMKEKGDIPEGYSVSREKKERFSLILESASTNQTSMYLCASTIIGPGRSGNTIYFGEGSWLTVV.

The chain uses TRBV7-2 and TRBJ1-2; D is ambiguous. Trimming pared 5 bases from V and 4 bases from J, leaving 11 bases between. The CDR3 is 13 residues long. Germline CDR1 is SGHTA and CDR2 is FQGNSA. CDR3 loop: CASSTGRVYGYTF. The CDR3 DNA is TGTGCCAGCAGCACGGGAAGGGTCTATGGCTACACCTTC.

The genes are TRBV18 and TRBJ1-5, with 7 bases matching TRBD1. The CDR3 sequence is 13 residues long. Germline V CDR1 and CDR2: KGHSH, LQKENI. J was trimmed by 7 bases and V by 6 bases; bases with no gene match: 6. The CDR3 reads CASSPGGIQPQHF. CDR3 bases: TGTGCCAGCTCCCCAGGGGGGATCCAGCCCCAGCATTTT.

The chain is built from TRBV28 and TRBJ1-5; D is uncertain. Trimming cost V 7 bases and J 3 bases, with 10 bases left between them. CDR1 MDHEN and CDR2 SYDVKM come from the germline V gene. This CDR3 comprises 13 residues. The CDR3 bases are TGTGCCAGCACCTCCCGGGCCAATCAGCCCCAGCATTTT. Translating it yields CASTSRANQPQHF. The variable domain in full, completed from reference TRBV28 and TRBJ1-5, reads DVKVTQSSRYLVKRTGEKVFLECVQDMDHENMFWYRQDPGLGLRLIYFSYDVKMKEKGDIPEGYSVSREKKERFSLILESASTNQTSMYLCASTSRANQPQHFGDGTRLSIL.

This chain connects TRBV5-1 to TRBJ1-6; D ambiguous. Germline CDR1 reads SGHRS; CDR2 reads YFSETQ. The CDR3 totals 14 residues. V was cut by 0 bases and J by 6 bases, with 7 bases left in between. The CDR3 bases are TGCGCCAGCAGCTTGGTACAGAGTAATTCACCCCTCCACTTT. Translation: CASSLVQSNSPLHF.

V and J are TRBV6-5 and TRBJ1-2; D not certain. Trimming took off 7 bases at V and 8 bases at J, with 17 bases between the two ends. The germline gives CDR1 MNHEY, CDR2 SVGAGI. CDR3 length equals 13 residues. In DNA form, the CDR3 reads TGTGCCAGCACCCCAAGGAGGGTGGAGGGCTACACCTTC. It translates to CASTPRRVEGYTF.

The V and J genes are TRBV7-2 and TRBJ2-5; the D call may be TRBD1 or TRBD2 (6 bases each). Trimming stripped 8 bases from V and 1 base from J, with 11 bases between. From germline, CDR1 is SGHTA and CDR2 FQGNSA. The CDR3 contains 13 residues. The CDR3 DNA follows: TGTGCCAGCGAGAGGGGGGCCCAAGAGACCCAGTACTTC. Protein: CASERGAQETQYF.

The rearrangement uses TRBV28 and TRBJ2-7, with D perhaps TRBD2 (6 bases). Trimming cost V 6 bases and J 4 bases, with 16 bases left between them. The CDR3 contains 14 residues. In germline, CDR1 is MDHEN, CDR2 SYDVKM. The CDR3 sequence is CASRTEGRGYEQYF. The CDR3 DNA reads TGTGCCAGCAGGACGGAAGGACGGGGGTACGAGCAGTACTTC.

By sample fraction, this clone is medium-sized (0.01 to 0.1%). The rearrangement links TRBV5-5 to TRBJ1-1; a possible D gene is TRBD1 (6 bases). Germline V lookup: CDR1 SGHKS, CDR2 YYEKEE (reference sequence). Deletions cut 3 bases from V and 7 bases from J, with 13 bases between. The CDR3 sequence is 13 residues long. The CDR3 DNA is TGTGCCAGCAGCTGGAAACCGACAGGTGAAGCTTTCTTT. Encoded protein: CASSWKPTGEAFF.

The gene calls are TRBV19 and TRBJ2-2, with 7 bases matching TRBD1. Trimming cost V 5 bases and J 4 bases; bases outside gene matches: 4. CDR1 is LNHDA, CDR2 SQIVND, per germline (reference sequence). This CDR3 is built from 14 residues. CDR3 sequence: CASSGQAGTGELFF. The CDR3 DNA follows: TGTGCCAGTAGTGGACAGGCGGGCACCGGGGAGCTGTTTTTT.

The chain joins TRBV11-2 to TRBJ2-2; the match to TRBD2 covers 7 bases. The CDR3 loop spans 16 amino acids. With 5 bases clipped from V and 2 bases from J, the junction kept 8 bases outside the gene matches. Germline CDR1 SGHAT, CDR2 FQNNGV. CDR3 amino acids: CASSPSGGVNTGELFF. CDR3 DNA sequence: TGTGCCAGCAGCCCTTCTGGGGGGGTCAACACCGGGGAGCTGTTTTTT. Together with reference TRBV11-2 and TRBJ2-2, the CDR3 gives the full variable domain: EAGVAQSPRYKIIEKRQSVAFWCNPISGHATLYWYQQILGQGPKLLIQFQNNGVVDDSQLPKDRFSAERLKGVDSTLKIQPAKLEDSAVYLCASSPSGGVNTGELFFGEGSRLTVL.

The chain carries TRBV5-1 and TRBJ2-3, with 9 bases matching TRBD1. The CDR3 is made up of 15 amino acids. V trimming: 2 bases; J trimming: 4 bases; junction bases outside the gene matches: 5. Germline assignment: CDR1 SGHRS and CDR2 YFSETQ. The DNA for the CDR3 is TGCGCCAGCAGCTTCGGGGACAGGGATGCAGATACGCAGTATTTT. Translating it yields CASSFGDRDADTQYF. Variable domain in full (rest from reference TRBV5-1 and TRBJ2-3): KAGVTQTPRYLIKTRGQQVTLSCSPISGHRSVSWYQQTPGQGLQFLFEYFSETQRNKGNFPGRFSGRQFSNSRSEMNVSTLELGDSALYLCASSFGDRDADTQYFGPGTRLTVL.

This rearrangement joins TRBV7-2 to TRBJ1-1; D is perhaps TRBD1 (6 bases). CDR3 size: 14 residues. Germline CDR1 SGHTA, CDR2 FQGNSA. V was pared by 5 bases and J by 6 bases, with 16 bases between. CDR3 loop: CASSKDLRGSEAFF. DNA of the CDR3: TGTGCCAGCAGCAAGGACTTAAGGGGGTCTGAAGCTTTCTTT.

The rearrangement links TRBV2 to TRBJ1-1; D remains ambiguous. Germline CDR1 SNHLY, CDR2 FYNNEI. V lost 8 bases and J lost 3, with 22 bases in between. The CDR3 length is 16 residues. CDR3: CASCIYGPSTYTEAFF. The CDR3 DNA is TGTGCCAGCTGTATTTATGGGCCCTCAACCTACACTGAAGCTTTCTTT.

The V call is TRBV7-2, the J call TRBJ2-1; D may be TRBD1 or TRBD2 (6 bases each). The CDR3 length is 15 residues. Germline CDR1 and CDR2: SGHTA and FQGNSA. Trimming stripped 3 bases from V and 5 bases from J, with 14 bases between. The chain's CDR3 is CASSLGGAGDNEQFF. Here the CDR3 DNA reads TGTGCCAGCAGCTTGGGGGGCGCAGGGGACAATGAGCAGTTCTTC. The full variable domain, with the rest looked up from reference TRBV7-2 and TRBJ2-1, is GAGVSQSPSNKVTEKGKDVELRCDPISGHTALYWYRQSLGQGLEFLIYFQGNSAPDKSGLPSDRFSAERTGGSVSTLTIQRTQQEDSAVYLCASSLGGAGDNEQFFGPGTRLTVL.

This CDR3 is CASSSIQGSGEQYF. CDR3 bases: TGCGCCAGCAGTTCCATCCAGGGGTCCGGCGAGCAGTACTTC. This chain connects TRBV10-2 to TRBJ2-7, with TRBD1 as a possible D gene (6 bases). The CDR3 covers 14 residues. Per the germline V gene, CDR1 is WSHSY and CDR2 is SAAADI. V shed 5 bases and J shed 6 bases, with 17 bases lying between them.

The chain joins TRBV27 to TRBJ2-1; 7 bases are shared with TRBD2. Germline V gene sequence: CDR1 MNHEY, CDR2 SMNVEV (reference sequence). The V and J ends lost 3 bases and 7 bases, in that order; junction bases with no gene match: 18. This CDR3 spans 18 amino acids. CDR3 coding DNA: TGTGCCAGCAGTTTGGGCGGGTGGGAGGGGATCCCCTTTAATGAGCAGTTCTTC. This translates into CASSLGGWEGIPFNEQFF.

V usage is TRBV18 and J usage is TRBJ1-5; 9 nucleotides align to TRBD1. In germline, CDR1 is KGHSH, CDR2 LQKENI. V dropped 5 bases and J dropped 6; count of bases not matched to a gene: 5. CDR3 length: 14 amino acids. The chain's CDR3 is CASSLGQGFQPQHF. As DNA, the CDR3 is TGTGCCAGCTCATTGGGACAGGGATTTCAGCCCCAGCATTTT. Complete variable domain (other parts from reference TRBV18 and TRBJ1-5): NAGVMQNPRHLVRRRGQEARLRCSPMKGHSHVYWYRQLPEEGLKFMVYLQKENIIDESGMPKERFSAEFPKEGPSILRIQQVVRGDSAAYFCASSLGQGFQPQHFGDGTRLSIL.

The gene calls are TRBV6-6 and TRBJ1-3; D is unclear. V lost 0 bases and J lost 4, with 4 bases in between. The CDR3 is 13 amino acids. Germline CDR1 is MNHNY and CDR2 is SVGAGI (reference sequence). This CDR3 is CASSYSGGNTIYF. Written as DNA, the CDR3 is TGTGCCAGCAGTTACTCGGGGGGAAACACCATATATTTT.

V usage is TRBV25-1 and J usage is TRBJ2-1; 9 bases are shared with TRBD1. The germline CDR1 and CDR2 sequences are MGHDK and SYGVNS. The CDR3 runs 16 residues. The J segment lost 4 bases and the V segment lost 3 bases, leaving 7 bases of the junction unmatched. CDR3: CASSESGTGRYNEQFF. In nucleotides, the CDR3 is TGTGCCAGCAGTGAGTCCGGGACAGGGAGATACAATGAGCAGTTCTTC.

J is TRBJ1-5 and V is TRBV19; perhaps TRBD1 as D (5 bases). V lost 2 bases and J lost 6, with 11 bases in between. This CDR3 contains 14 residues. CDR1 is LNHDA and CDR2 is SQIVND in the germline V gene (reference sequence). Written as DNA, the CDR3 is TGTGCCAGTAGTATAACGGGGGGTAGTCAGCCCCAGCATTTT. As protein: CASSITGGSQPQHF.

This clone was seen a few times. The chain links TRBV4-1 to TRBJ1-4; no clear D. V was pared by 4 bases and J by 8 bases, with 14 bases between. Germline lookup yields CDR1 MGHRA and CDR2 YSYEKL. The CDR3 has 14 amino acids. This CDR3 is CASSPYRGEEKLFF. The CDR3 coding sequence is TGCGCCAGCAGCCCATACCGGGGAGAAGAAAAACTGTTTTTT.

The J gene is TRBJ1-1, the V gene TRBV7-9; the D is unclear. Per germline, CDR1 SEHNR and CDR2 FQNEAQ (reference sequence). The V end was cut by 5 bases, the J end by 5 bases, with 12 bases between. This CDR3 has 13 amino acids. CDR3 DNA: TGTGCCAGCAGCAACCAACTGGGGACTGAAGCTTTCTTT. Protein sequence: CASSNQLGTEAFF.

This sequence joins TRBV28 and TRBJ1-1, with D uncertain. V was pared by 2 bases and J by 2 bases, with 9 bases between. The CDR3 spans 14 residues. Germline V gives CDR1 MDHEN, CDR2 SYDVKM. The CDR3 nucleotides are TGTGCCAGCAGTTTAATGGCCATAAACACTGAAGCTTTCTTT. Translating gives CASSLMAINTEAFF. The whole variable domain, remainder taken from reference TRBV28 and TRBJ1-1, is DVKVTQSSRYLVKRTGEKVFLECVQDMDHENMFWYRQDPGLGLRLIYFSYDVKMKEKGDIPEGYSVSREKKERFSLILESASTNQTSMYLCASSLMAINTEAFFGQGTRLTVV.

The rearrangement uses TRBV30 and TRBJ1-1, with D unclear. There are 12 residues in the CDR3. Trimming shortened V by 3 bases and J by 1 base, and 6 bases separated the two germline ends. Germline CDR1 and CDR2: GTSNPN and SVGIG (reference sequence). The CDR3 region is CAWRRENTEAFF. CDR3 in DNA: TGTGCCTGGAGAAGGGAGAACACTGAAGCTTTCTTT.

This chain links TRBV7-2 with TRBJ1-4; D is undetermined. CDR3 size: 12 residues. Germline V gives CDR1 SGHTA, CDR2 FQGNSA. V lost 5 bases and J lost 7, with 8 bases in between. The DNA of the CDR3 is TGTGCCAGCAGCGAGGGCTCTGAAAAACTGTTTTTT. It codes for CASSEGSEKLFF.

In its sample, this clone was seen once. The J gene is TRBJ2-7, the V gene TRBV28; no firm D call. Looked up from germline, CDR1 is MDHEN and CDR2 is SYDVKM. The V and J ends lost 7 bases and 6 bases respectively, with 13 bases between them. The CDR3 sequence is 12 residues long. In nucleotides, the CDR3 is TGTGCCAGCAATGCTCGGGCTCGCGAGCAGTACTTC. The encoded protein is CASNARAREQYF.

CDR3 nucleotide sequence: TGTGCCAGCAGCGGCGGGGGGGACGAGCAGTACTTC. It yields the protein CASSGGGDEQYF. The V gene is TRBV11-3, the J gene TRBJ2-7; 9 positions agree with TRBD2. Unmatched junction bases numbered 1, after V lost 5 bases and J lost 5 bases. Germline loops: CDR1 SGHNT, CDR2 YENEEA. The CDR3 runs 12 residues.

The V and J genes are TRBV19 and TRBJ2-1; D ambiguous. Trimming left V 5 bases short and J 3 bases short, with 8 bases between. Per germline, CDR1 LNHDA and CDR2 SQIVND (reference sequence). The CDR3 runs 13 residues. The DNA for the CDR3 is TGTGCCAGTAGTCCCTTACTCTACAATGAGCAGTTCTTC. Translation gives CASSPLLYNEQFF.

The chain uses TRBV29-1 and TRBJ2-4; 16 nucleotides match TRBD2. The CDR3 is 16 residues long. The trim removed 8 bases at V and 2 bases at J, leaving 6 bases unmatched. CDR1 and CDR2 (germline): SQVTM, ANQGSEA. The CDR3 DNA is TGCAGCCTGGGACTAGCGGGGGGGCGGACCAAAAACATTCAGTACTTC. It codes for CSLGLAGGRTKNIQYF.